This TCR beta chain was identified in a study of Ad26.COV2.S vaccination and SARS-CoV-2 variants. Study summary: Ad26.COV2.S given intramuscularly, once or twice 56 days apart. The study's findings and limits: The study found higher spike-specific TCR breadth in vaccine than placebo recipients.

Specified treatment: about 20 received Ad26.COV2.S at low or high dose, single or two shots; 5 received placebo; per-sample allocation not given. Sample collection was performed on day 63 after the first vaccine or placebo injection. An adult of 18-55 years in Boston served as donor. The CDR3 spans 11 residues. V was cut by 5 bases and J by 7 bases, with 8 bases left in between. Comment on this clone: Its target is unknown.

Here immunoSEQ multiplex PCR was the method, and the copy in TCRdb shows in-frame clones only, minus some. Seen here are hundreds of thousands of clones, approximately 90% observed once, and the top ten hold 9% to 15%. The receptor was derived from a person between 18 and 60 years old who received the Ad26.COV2.S COVID-19 vaccine or a placebo. Sequencing was performed on peripheral blood, taken in a trial of Ad26.COV2.S vaccine versus placebo. The V call is TRBV12-3 or TRBV12-4, the J call TRBJ1-2; D ambiguous. CDR3 loop: CASSIGRGYTF. In nucleotides, the CDR3 is TGTGCCAGCAGTATAGGTCGTGGCTACACCTTC.